These 29 T cell receptor beta chains originate from one sample sequenced in a study of shared clonotypes between healthy human individuals. The table came from immunoSEQ multiplex PCR; TCRdb's copy has only in-frame clones and leaves some out. The sample lists approximately 2.1 million clones, 93% seen once, with 0.39% in the top ten. Sequencing input: naive CD4+ T cells from PBMCs. Subset of the sample: CD45RA+ positively selected. The receptor source for this set is a man younger than 35 in good health. Some clones in this sample may be carry-over from other donors' samples.

V usage is TRBV5-4 and J usage is TRBJ2-3; the match to TRBD1 covers 10 bases. Germline CDR1 and CDR2: SGHNT and YYREEE (reference sequence). Trimming took 0 bases from V and 0 from J; bases not matched to a gene: 10. This CDR3 spans 19 amino acids. The CDR3 DNA is TGTGCCAGCAGCTTGGAGGGGACAGGGGCCGGGACAAGCACAGATACGCAGTATTTT. It is translated as CASSLEGTGAGTSTDTQYF.

This chain connects TRBV4-3 to TRBJ1-4; TRBD1 matches at 7 bases. This CDR3 contains 15 residues. From germline, CDR1 is LGHNA and CDR2 YSLEER. Losses at the gene ends were 4 bases for V and 5 bases for J; bases not matched to a gene: 7. The DNA of the CDR3 is TGCGCCAGCAGCCGCGGCCAGGGGGGGAATGAAAAACTGTTTTTT. It is translated as CASSRGQGGNEKLFF.

The rearrangement links TRBV7-9 to TRBJ1-4; D gene ambiguous. The CDR3 contains 16 residues. Per the germline V gene, CDR1 is SEHNR and CDR2 is FQNEAQ (reference sequence). Trimming took off 5 bases at V and 8 bases at J, with 21 bases between the two ends. CDR3 protein: CASSPASGLVKEKLFF. Here the CDR3 DNA reads TGTGCCAGCAGCCCCGCCTCAGGTTTGGTGAAAGAAAAACTGTTTTTT.

This clone is a singleton in its sample. The rearrangement joins TRBV4-2 to TRBJ1-5; D is unclear. V was pared by 3 bases and J by 7 bases, with 10 bases between. This CDR3 spans 13 amino acids. Germline V gene sequence: CDR1 LGHNA, CDR2 YNFKEQ. The CDR3 loop reads CASSQELYQPQHF. CDR3 nucleotide sequence: TGTGCCAGCAGCCAGGAGCTATACCAGCCCCAGCATTTT.

J is TRBJ1-3 and V is TRBV7-9, with a possible D match to TRBD1 (5 bases). The V end was cut by 5 bases, the J end by 1 base, with 12 bases between. The CDR3 is 15 amino acids. Germline V gives CDR1 SEHNR, CDR2 FQNEAQ (reference sequence). CDR3 protein: CASSPVGGSGNTIYF. In nucleotides, the CDR3 is TGTGCCAGCAGCCCGGTGGGGGGGTCTGGAAACACCATATATTTT.

The chain recombines TRBV9 with TRBJ2-7; TRBD2 matches at 10 bases. CDR3 length: 15 amino acids. CDR1 and CDR2 from the germline V gene are SGDLS and YYNGEE. V shed 0 bases, J shed 6 bases, and the junction held 6 bases outside the gene matches. Here the CDR3 reads CASSVGASGSSEQYF. Written as DNA, the CDR3 is TGTGCCAGCAGCGTAGGGGCTAGCGGGAGTAGCGAGCAGTACTTC.

Concerning this clone itself: Other DNA variants within this sample encode the same CDR3. The chain is built from TRBV5-1 and TRBJ2-3, with 15 bases that match TRBD2. Germline V gives CDR1 SGHRS, CDR2 YFSETQ. CDR3 size: 16 residues. The junction had 3 bases not matched to a gene; V was cut back by 4 bases and J by 3 bases. DNA of the CDR3: TGCGCCAGCAGCCTGGGGACTAGCGGGAGGACAGATACGCAGTATTTT. Protein: CASSLGTSGRTDTQYF.

The chain recombines TRBV6-1 with TRBJ2-5; TRBD2 aligns across 13 bases. This CDR3 region has 17 residues. V shed 3 bases and J 5 bases; nucleotides not matched to a gene: 9. CDR1 and CDR2 (germline): MNHNS, SASEGT. The CDR3 DNA is TGTGCCAGCAGTGAGAGTACTAGCGGGAGGGCCCGGGAGACCCAGTACTTC. Protein product: CASSESTSGRARETQYF.

The J gene is TRBJ2-3, the V gene TRBV6-1; 10 nucleotides align to TRBD2. Germline CDR1 is MNHNS and CDR2 is SASEGT. V gave up 6 bases and J gave up 3 bases; unmatched junction bases: 6. CDR3 length: 15 residues. CDR3 DNA sequence: TGTGCCAGCAGCGACCCTAGCGGGAGAACAGATACGCAGTATTTT. It translates to CASSDPSGRTDTQYF.

This sequence joins TRBV9 and TRBJ2-3; D not certain. The V end was cut by 4 bases, the J end by 0 bases, with 9 bases between. In germline, CDR1 is SGDLS, CDR2 YYNGEE. The CDR3 runs to 14 residues. CDR3: CASSRISSTDTQYF. The CDR3 DNA reads TGTGCCAGCAGCAGAATAAGTAGCACAGATACGCAGTATTTT.

The chain is built from TRBV13 and TRBJ2-5; TRBD1 might be the D (5 bases). CDR3 length equals 14 residues. The V gene lost 5 bases and the J gene lost 7 bases, with 17 bases spanning the gap. Germline CDR1 reads PRHDT; CDR2 reads FYEKMQ (reference sequence). In nucleotides, the CDR3 is TGTGCCAGCAGCCCGGCCGGTGTGGGGCGGACCCAGTACTTC. Its translation is CASSPAGVGRTQYF. The variable domain in full, completed from reference TRBV13 and TRBJ2-5, reads AAGVIQSPRHLIKEKRETATLKCYPIPRHDTVYWYQQGPGQDPQFLISFYEKMQSDKGSIPDRFSAQQFSDYHSELNMSSLELGDSALYFCASSPAGVGRTQYFGPGTRLLVL.

This rearrangement joins TRBV29-1 to TRBJ1-5, with 8 bases aligning to TRBD1. Germline lookup yields CDR1 SQVTM and CDR2 ANQGSEA. There are 14 residues in the CDR3. V was clipped by 4 bases and J by 2 bases; unmatched bases: 4. Here the CDR3 DNA reads TGCAGCGTTGTGCCGACAGGGGGCAATCAGCCCCAGCATTTT. It encodes CSVVPTGGNQPQHF.

The rearrangement links TRBV6-1 to TRBJ2-1; D may be TRBD1 (5 bases). Trimming cost V 6 bases and J 2 bases, with 14 bases left between them. In germline, CDR1 is MNHNS, CDR2 SASEGT. The CDR3 extends over 15 amino acids. The DNA for the CDR3 is TGTGCCAGCAGGCAGGGTGCAGTTACCTACAATGAGCAGTTCTTC. The encoded protein is CASRQGAVTYNEQFF.

CDR3 region: CASSVRTSGIRETQYF. For the CDR3, the DNA is TGTGCCAGCAGCGTCCGGACTAGCGGGATTCGGGAGACCCAGTACTTC. This chain connects TRBV7-2 to TRBJ2-5; 12 bases align to TRBD2. This CDR3 is 16 amino acids long. CDR1 SGHTA and CDR2 FQGNSA come from the germline V gene. The trim removed 5 bases at V and 5 bases at J, leaving 9 bases unmatched.

The chain employs TRBV6-6 and TRBJ1-1; D is uncertain. Trimming left V 5 bases short and J 7 bases short, with 8 bases between. From germline, CDR1 is MNHNY and CDR2 SVGAGI (reference sequence). The CDR3 covers 11 residues. The CDR3 loop reads CASSPAFEAFF. The DNA for the CDR3 is TGTGCCAGCAGTCCAGCTTTTGAAGCTTTCTTT.

With regard to this clone: Other nucleotide sequences in the sample specify the same CDR3. The CDR3 region is CSVRTDYNEQFF. Here the CDR3 DNA reads TGCAGCGTCCGGACAGATTACAATGAGCAGTTCTTC. This chain uses TRBV29-1 with TRBJ2-1; possible D gene TRBD1, 6 bases. The V gene lost 6 bases and the J gene lost 4 bases, with 10 bases spanning the gap. The CDR3 runs 12 residues. Germline loops: CDR1 SQVTM, CDR2 ANQGSEA.

This clone has a handful of counts. Different DNA sequences within this sample yield the same CDR3. CDR3 in amino acids: CAWSEGPEAFF. For the CDR3, the DNA is TGTGCCTGGAGTGAGGGTCCTGAAGCTTTCTTT. V gene TRBV30 combines with J gene TRBJ1-1; D is ambiguous. The V gene lost 1 base and the J gene lost 6 bases, with 6 bases spanning the gap. The V gene's germline CDR1 is GTSNPN and CDR2 SVGIG (reference sequence). The CDR3 loop spans 11 amino acids. The full variable domain, in which reference TRBV30 and TRBJ1-1 provide the parts outside the CDR3, is SQTIHQWPATLVQPVGSPLSLECTVEGTSNPNLYWYRQAAGRGLQLLFYSVGIGQISSEVPQNLSASRPQDRQFILSSKKLLLSDSGFYLCAWSEGPEAFFGQGTRLTVV.

V gene TRBV14 combines with J gene TRBJ2-1; maybe TRBD2 (6 bases). The germline gives CDR1 SGHDN, CDR2 FVKESK. This CDR3 region has 16 residues. V lost 1 base, J lost 4 bases, and 14 bases lay in between. The CDR3 here is CASSQVRVEGYNEQFF. The CDR3 nucleotides are TGTGCCAGCAGCCAAGTTCGGGTGGAGGGATACAATGAGCAGTTCTTC.

This clone was recorded once. The rearrangement uses TRBV2 and TRBJ1-4; D gene uncertain. The CDR3 sequence is 15 residues long. The germline V and J ends were trimmed by 2 bases and 2 bases, with 9 bases remaining between them. Germline loops: CDR1 SNHLY, CDR2 FYNNEI. Here the CDR3 DNA reads TGTGCCAGCAGTGAAAACACAGAGACTAATGAAAAACTGTTTTTT. The encoded protein is CASSENTETNEKLFF.

The chain employs TRBV28 and TRBJ2-4; D is perhaps TRBD1 (6 bases). The germline V gene has CDR1 MDHEN and CDR2 SYDVKM. This CDR3 comprises 15 residues. V was shortened by 5 bases and J by 4 bases, with 15 bases between the two germline ends. CDR3 in amino acids: CASSEAKGQKNIQYF. CDR3 coding DNA: TGTGCCAGCAGTGAAGCTAAAGGACAGAAAAACATTCAGTACTTC.

The chain joins TRBV29-1 to TRBJ2-3, with TRBD2 identical over 7 bases. V lost 0 bases to trimming and J lost 2 bases; unmatched junction nucleotides: 2. CDR1 and CDR2 (germline): SQVTM, ANQGSEA. CDR3 length: 14 residues. CDR3 sequence: CSVEDGLVTDTQYF. The CDR3 DNA follows: TGCAGCGTTGAAGACGGACTAGTCACAGATACGCAGTATTTT.

V gene TRBV19 combines with J gene TRBJ2-1; a weak D match, TRBD1 (7 bases). Per germline, CDR1 LNHDA and CDR2 SQIVND (reference sequence). V was trimmed by 5 bases and J by 7 bases, leaving 21 bases between them. The CDR3 totals 16 residues. CDR3 sequence reads: CASSQEHGGGRNEQFF. CDR3 sequence (DNA): TGTGCCAGTAGTCAAGAACACGGAGGGGGCAGAAATGAGCAGTTCTTC.

The chain recombines TRBV19 with TRBJ2-1; D may match TRBD1 or TRBD2 (6 bases each). The CDR3 has 15 amino acids. Looked up from germline, CDR1 is LNHDA and CDR2 is SQIVND (reference sequence). Trimming left V 3 bases short and J 5 bases short, with 14 bases between. CDR3 DNA: TGTGCCAGTAGTATTCGGGGGCGGGACGACAATGAGCAGTTCTTC. Residues: CASSIRGRDDNEQFF.

The V gene is TRBV9, the J gene TRBJ2-1; the match to TRBD1 covers 7 bases. The CDR3 spans 15 residues. Looked up from germline, CDR1 is SGDLS and CDR2 is YYNGEE. The V and J ends lost 4 bases and 3 bases, in that order; junction bases with no gene match: 7. The CDR3 sequence is CASSPPGTVYNEQFF. The CDR3 DNA follows: TGTGCCAGCAGCCCCCCCGGGACAGTCTACAATGAGCAGTTCTTC.

This clone was seen a single time. The gene calls are TRBV4-2 and TRBJ1-1; D may be TRBD1 (5 bases). The germline V gene has CDR1 LGHNA and CDR2 YNFKEQ. Trimming stripped 4 bases from V and 4 bases from J, with 16 bases between. This CDR3 region has 15 residues. Here the CDR3 DNA reads TGTGCCAGCAGCCTGGGGCAGGGCCGGGGCACTGAAGCTTTCTTT. Protein product: CASSLGQGRGTEAFF.

The chain links TRBV5-6 to TRBJ2-3, with TRBD2 identical over 12 bases. Looked up from germline, CDR1 is SGHDT and CDR2 is YYEEEE. With 3 bases clipped from V and 5 bases from J, the junction kept 7 bases outside the gene matches. This CDR3 contains 16 residues. CDR3 sequence (DNA): TGTGCCAGCAGCTCTCGTCCGGGACTAGCGGGAGATACGCAGTATTTT. Its protein is CASSSRPGLAGDTQYF.

This clone was seen at least ten times. The genes are TRBV9 and TRBJ2-7; 9 bases agree with TRBD1. Germline loops: CDR1 SGDLS, CDR2 YYNGEE. Trimming at V came to 0 bases and at J to 4 bases, leaving 8 bases not matched to a gene. This CDR3 region has 16 residues. CDR3 in amino acids: CASSVAAQGAPYEQYF. CDR3 coding DNA: TGTGCCAGCAGCGTAGCGGCACAGGGGGCGCCTTACGAGCAGTACTTC.

The chain employs TRBV28 and TRBJ2-7, with 11 bases that match TRBD2. The CDR3 is made up of 15 amino acids. The V gene end was trimmed by 4 bases and the J gene end by 6 bases; junction bases not matched to a gene: 8. The germline gives CDR1 MDHEN, CDR2 SYDVKM. CDR3: CASSSGVAGGIEQYF. In DNA form, the CDR3 reads TGTGCCAGCAGTTCGGGAGTAGCGGGAGGGATCGAGCAGTACTTC.

Turning to this clone: Other DNA sequences in this specimen translate into the identical CDR3. The chain uses TRBV2 and TRBJ1-1; 8 positions match TRBD1. Germline V gene lookup returns CDR1 SNHLY and CDR2 FYNNEI. V shed 6 bases, J shed 1 base, and the junction held 4 bases outside the gene matches. CDR3 length: 14 residues. The CDR3 loop is CASSDRGRNTEAFF. CDR3 in DNA: TGTGCCAGCAGCGACAGGGGCAGGAACACTGAAGCTTTCTTT.